This TCR beta chain was found in a study of technical replicates of blood from a handful of donors. Profiled with immunoSEQ multiplex PCR; TCRdb holds only in-frame clones, not every one. The data show tens of thousands of clones, 90% to 95% seen once. This clone was observed a handful of times. The germline V gene encodes CDR1 MRHNA and CDR2 SNTAGT. This CDR3 has 15 amino acids. V gave up 5 bases and J gave up 0 bases; unmatched junction bases: 4. The origin of this receptor is a human donor in good health. Sequencing was carried out using T cells isolated from PBMCs. The V and J genes are TRBV6-4 and TRBJ2-5, with TRBD2 identical over 9 bases. The CDR3 region has the DNA TGTGCCAGCAGTTCGGTAGCGGGGGACCAAGAGACCCAGTACTTC. Protein: CASSSVAGDQETQYF.